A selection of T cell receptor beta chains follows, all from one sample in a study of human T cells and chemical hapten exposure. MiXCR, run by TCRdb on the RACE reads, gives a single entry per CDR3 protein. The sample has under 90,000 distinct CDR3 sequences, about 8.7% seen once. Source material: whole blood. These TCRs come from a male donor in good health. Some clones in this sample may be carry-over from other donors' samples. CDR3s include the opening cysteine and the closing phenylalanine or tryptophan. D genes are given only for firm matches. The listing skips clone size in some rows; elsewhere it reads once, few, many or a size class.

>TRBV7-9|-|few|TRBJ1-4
TGTGCCAGCAGCTTAGCGCGGGGTACTGAAAAACTGTTTTTT
CASSLARGTEKLFF
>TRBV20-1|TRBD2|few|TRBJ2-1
TGCAGTGCTAGAAGGAGCGGGGCAGCACCTAATGAGCAGTTCTTC
CSARRSGAAPNEQFF
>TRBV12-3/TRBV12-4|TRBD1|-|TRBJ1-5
TGTGCCAGCAGTTCACAGGGGGTCAATCAGCCCCAGCATTTT
CASSSQGVNQPQHF
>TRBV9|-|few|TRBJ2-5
TGTGCCAGCAGGGGCATGGGGGAGACCCAGTACTTC
CASRGMGETQYF
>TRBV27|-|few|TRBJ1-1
TGTGCCAGCAGTTTAAGAACAGGGAGGGGTAAAAACACTGAAGCTTTCTTT
CASSLRTGRGKNTEAFF
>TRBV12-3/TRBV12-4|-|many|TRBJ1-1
TGTGCCAGCATCCACCGAAGGAACACTGAAGCTTTCTTT
CASIHRRNTEAFF
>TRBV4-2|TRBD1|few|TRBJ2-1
TGTGCCAGCAGCCAAGATGGGACAGGGGGCTACAATGAGCAGTTCTTC
CASSQDGTGGYNEQFF
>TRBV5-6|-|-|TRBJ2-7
TGTGCCAGCAGCTTGGGCCAGGGGAGGGGGGAGCAGTACTTC
CASSLGQGRGEQYF
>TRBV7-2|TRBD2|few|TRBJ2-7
TGTGCCAGCAGCCCACCCCGGACTAGCGGGAGGGTCTCCTACGAGCAGTACTTC
CASSPPRTSGRVSYEQYF
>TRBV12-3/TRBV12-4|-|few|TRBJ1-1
TGTGCCACCACGTGGGGGAACACTGAAGCTTTCTTT
CATTWGNTEAFF
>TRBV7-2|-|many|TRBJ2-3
TGTGCCAGCAGCTTAGCACGGACAGCTATGGATACGCAGTATTTT
CASSLARTAMDTQYF
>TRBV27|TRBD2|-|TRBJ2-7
TGTGCCAGCGGGGGACTAGCGGGAGGGCAGTGGTACGAGCAGTACTTC
CASGGLAGGQWYEQYF
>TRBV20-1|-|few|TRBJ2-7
TGCAGTGCAACCCGAGGCGCCCCGAGCTCCTACGAGCAGTACTTC
CSATRGAPSSYEQYF
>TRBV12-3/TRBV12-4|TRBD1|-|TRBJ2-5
TGTGCCAGCAGTTCCCTAGACAGGGAAGAGACCCAGTACTTC
CASSSLDREETQYF
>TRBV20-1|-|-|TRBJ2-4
TGCAGTGCTAGAGACAGGGGTGGGGTCCTAGCCAAAAACATTCAGTACTTC
CSARDRGGVLAKNIQYF
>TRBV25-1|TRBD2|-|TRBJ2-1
TGTGCCAGCAGTGGAGATAACAGAGCGGGAAGATACAATGAGCAGTTCTTC
CASSGDNRAGRYNEQFF
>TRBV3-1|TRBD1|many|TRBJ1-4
TGTGCCAGCAGTCCCTTAGGGACAGAGGAGGAAAAACTGTTTTTT
CASSPLGTEEEKLFF
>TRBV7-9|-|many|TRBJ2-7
TGTGCCAGCAGCTTAGTTGGGGCCCACGAGCAGTACTTC
CASSLVGAHEQYF
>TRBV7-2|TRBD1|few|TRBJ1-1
TGTGCCAGCAGTTGGACAGGGGAGAACACTGAAGCTTTCTTT
CASSWTGENTEAFF
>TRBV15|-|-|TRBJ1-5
TGTGCCACCAGCACCGGTCTGAATCAGCCCCAGCATTTT
CATSTGLNQPQHF
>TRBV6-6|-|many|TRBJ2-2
TGTGCCAGCAGCCAAGGGGGCGGGGAGCTGTTTTTT
CASSQGGGELFF
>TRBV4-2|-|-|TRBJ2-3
TGTGCCAGCAGCCCGCGTTTAGCGCTAGATACGCAGTATTTT
CASSPRLALDTQYF
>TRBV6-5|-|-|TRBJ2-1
TGTGCCAGCAGCCGGGGAACCAATGAGCAGTTCTTC
CASSRGTNEQFF
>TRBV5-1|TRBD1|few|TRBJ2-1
TGCGCCAGCAGCTTGGGGGGACAGGGGGTCGATGAGCAGTTCTTC
CASSLGGQGVDEQFF
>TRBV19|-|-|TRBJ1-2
TGTGCCAGTAGTAAGTCAAAGACACCGGCGTATGGCTACACCTTC
CASSKSKTPAYGYTF
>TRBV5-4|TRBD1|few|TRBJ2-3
TGTGCCAGCGGGACCGGGACAGCCACAGATACGCAGTATTTT
CASGTGTATDTQYF
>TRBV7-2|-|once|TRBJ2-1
TGTGCCAGCAGCTTAAAGTACAATGAGCAGTTCTTC
CASSLKYNEQFF
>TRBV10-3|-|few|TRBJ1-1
TGTGCCATAAGGGACTCAGCGAACACTGAAGCTTTCTTT
CAIRDSANTEAFF
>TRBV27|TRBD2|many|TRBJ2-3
TGTGCCAGCAGTAACCGACTAGCTAGCACAGATACGCAGTATTTT
CASSNRLASTDTQYF
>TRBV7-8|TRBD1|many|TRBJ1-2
TGTGCCAGCAGCGCGAGGGACAGGGGGCGAGGTGGCTACACCTTC
CASSARDRGRGGYTF
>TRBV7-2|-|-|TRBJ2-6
TGTGCCAGCAGCTCAAAGGTCTCTGGGGCCAACGTCCTGACTTTC
CASSSKVSGANVLTF
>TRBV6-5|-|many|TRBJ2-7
TGTGCCAGCAGTTACTCGATGGGCGAAAGCTACGAGCAGTACTTC
CASSYSMGESYEQYF
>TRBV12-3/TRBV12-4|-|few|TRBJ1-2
TGTGCCAGCAGCCAGGGGACCGCTAACTATGGCTACACCTTC
CASSQGTANYGYTF
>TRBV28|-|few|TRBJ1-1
TGTGCCAGCAGGACAGGTGGGACGGCGATGAACACTGAAGCTTTCTTT
CASRTGGTAMNTEAFF
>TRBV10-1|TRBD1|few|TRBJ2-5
TGCGCCAGCAGTCGGACAGGTCGGGCGGAGACCCAGTACTTC
CASSRTGRAETQYF
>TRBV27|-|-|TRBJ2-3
TGTGCCAGCAGTTTATTAGATGGCCCAGATACGCAGTATTTT
CASSLLDGPDTQYF
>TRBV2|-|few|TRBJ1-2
TGTGCCAGCAAGGTTAACTATGGCTACACCTTC
CASKVNYGYTF
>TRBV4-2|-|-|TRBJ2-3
TGTGCCAGCAGCCAGTATTCAGCCGGAGATACGCAGTATTTT
CASSQYSAGDTQYF
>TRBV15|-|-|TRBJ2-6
TGTGCCACCAGCAGAGGGGCCGACTCTGGGGCCAACGTCCTGACTTTC
CATSRGADSGANVLTF
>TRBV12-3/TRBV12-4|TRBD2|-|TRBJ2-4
TGTGCCAGCAGTCAATGGGAGGGTGTGGGCAAAAACATTCAGTACTTC
CASSQWEGVGKNIQYF
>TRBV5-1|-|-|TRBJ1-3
TGCGCCAGCAGTATGCAGGGGGGAAACACCATATATTTT
CASSMQGGNTIYF
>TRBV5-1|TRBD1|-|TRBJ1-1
TGCGCCAGCAGCTTTTACGGGACAGCGAACACTGAAGCTTTCTTT
CASSFYGTANTEAFF